This TCR beta chain was documented in a study of tumor and adjacent non-tumor tissue in lung cancer. Overall study context: On average, productive TCRbeta reads reached a few million per sample. Study-wide findings and caveats: Significantly higher TCR diversity was found in tumor than normal lung. Top 100 clones took a larger repertoire share in normal lung.

RNA was extracted from bulk tissue without any cell sorting. The normal lung tissue was taken more than 3 cm from the tumor edge. Germline V gene sequence: CDR1 SGHDT, CDR2 YYEEEE. The CDR3 totals 11 residues. The table lists this clonotype with a count of one. What it binds is unknown. The junction departs from germline at one end; a sequencing error may be responsible. TCRbeta libraries were built with three rounds of nested PCR, modified from ARM-PCR. Using its own MiXCR run on the multiplex PCR reads, TCRdb lists one record per CDR3 protein. Among tens of thousands of distinct CDR3 sequences listed, around 70% were seen once.

The receptor's source is a woman between 50 and 59 years old with non-small cell lung cancer. This chain connects TRBV5-6 to TRBJ2-1; TRBD1 might be the D (5 bases). Specimen: distant non-tumor lung tissue. As DNA, the CDR3 is TGTGCCAGCAACTTGGGAACAGGGCAGTTCTTC. Residues: CASNLGTGQFF.